The next 19 T cell receptor beta chains were all read from a single sample in a study of shared clonotypes between healthy human individuals. Here immunoSEQ multiplex PCR was the method, and the copy in TCRdb shows in-frame clones only, minus some. The table has around 2,000,000 clones, about 95% seen once. CD45RO negativity and positive selection for CCR7 defined naive CD8 cells, a population that excluded terminally differentiated effector memory CD45RA+ cells. The sample consisted of naive CD8+ T cells sorted from blood. These receptors all come from a man aged 18 to 30 in good health.

The chain links TRBV7-6 to TRBJ1-2; no reliable D call. This CDR3 has 16 amino acids. Trimming stripped 4 bases from V and 3 bases from J, with 18 bases between. The germline CDR1 and CDR2 sequences are SGHVS and FNYEAQ. CDR3 in DNA: TGTGCCAGCAGCTCCCGATTCGGGGAGGAGGACTATGGCTACACCTTC. It translates to CASSSRFGEEDYGYTF.

The chain combines TRBV13 with TRBJ2-5; the D call may be TRBD1 or TRBD2 (6 bases each). CDR1 is PRHDT and CDR2 is FYEKMQ in the germline V gene (reference sequence). V lost 5 bases and J 6 bases, leaving 19 bases between the germline ends. CDR3 length: 15 residues. CDR3 in amino acids: CASSPSPRGVQTQYF. CDR3 DNA sequence: TGTGCCAGCAGCCCATCTCCAAGGGGGGTACAGACCCAGTACTTC. Variable domain in full (rest from reference TRBV13 and TRBJ2-5): AAGVIQSPRHLIKEKRETATLKCYPIPRHDTVYWYQQGPGQDPQFLISFYEKMQSDKGSIPDRFSAQQFSDYHSELNMSSLELGDSALYFCASSPSPRGVQTQYFGPGTRLLVL.

This sequence joins TRBV4-1 and TRBJ1-2, with D perhaps TRBD1 (6 bases). This CDR3 spans 17 amino acids. Germline CDR1 is MGHRA and CDR2 is YSYEKL. With 1 base removed from V and 3 bases from J, the gap between germline ends came to 18 bases. CDR3 sequence reads: CASSQGDPPGVYYGYTF. The DNA of the CDR3 is TGCGCCAGCAGCCAAGGTGACCCTCCAGGGGTTTACTATGGCTACACCTTC.

The chain uses TRBV27 and TRBJ1-2; a weak D match, TRBD1 (5 bases). The CDR3 covers 15 residues. Germline V gives CDR1 MNHEY, CDR2 SMNVEV (reference sequence). The ends were cut back, 2 bases at V and 3 bases at J, with 13 bases in the middle. The CDR3 region is CASSLPGTAHYGYTF. The CDR3 nucleotides read TGTGCCAGCAGTTTACCGGGGACGGCACACTATGGCTACACCTTC.

The chain is built from TRBV7-9 and TRBJ1-4, with TRBD1 matching 7 bases. Looked up from germline, CDR1 is SEHNR and CDR2 is FQNEAQ (reference sequence). V dropped 4 bases and J dropped 7; count of bases not matched to a gene: 9. The CDR3 length is 15 residues. The CDR3 DNA reads TGTGCCAGCAGCTCCAACAGGGGAGGTGGTGAAAAACTGTTTTTT. Translating it yields CASSSNRGGGEKLFF.

The chain couples TRBV5-5 to TRBJ1-6, with 12 bases lining up with TRBD1. This CDR3 is built from 18 residues. Trimming removed 1 base from V and 10 bases from J; junction bases left unmatched: 12. Looked up from germline, CDR1 is SGHKS and CDR2 is YYEKEE (reference sequence). The CDR3 loop is CASSLYGTGGTVGSPLHF. Here the CDR3 DNA reads TGTGCCAGCAGCTTGTACGGGACAGGGGGCACGGTAGGATCACCCCTCCACTTT. Together with reference TRBV5-5 and TRBJ1-6, the CDR3 gives the full variable domain: DAGVTQSPTHLIKTRGQQVTLRCSPISGHKSVSWYQQVLGQGPQFIFQYYEKEERGRGNFPDRFSARQFPNYSSELNVNALLLGDSALYLCASSLYGTGGTVGSPLHFGNGTRLTVT.

This chain joins TRBV5-1 and TRBJ2-7; 15 nucleotides match TRBD2. The germline gives CDR1 SGHRS, CDR2 YFSETQ. This CDR3 spans 19 amino acids. The junction had 11 bases not matched to a gene; V was cut back by 2 bases and J by 2 bases. CDR3 sequence reads: CASSLQPGLAGGQTYEQYF. The CDR3 DNA reads TGCGCCAGCAGCTTACAACCGGGACTAGCGGGGGGCCAAACCTACGAGCAGTACTTC.

The genes are TRBV7-6 and TRBJ2-1; D is possibly TRBD2 (6 bases). The CDR3 is 13 residues long. Trimming left V 2 bases short and J 9 bases short, with 11 bases between. CDR1 and CDR2 from the germline V gene are SGHVS and FNYEAQ. CDR3 bases: TGTGCCAGCAGCTTAAATGGAGGGACTGAGCAGTTCTTC. It specifies CASSLNGGTEQFF.

Details on this clone: Other nucleotide sequences from this sample produce the same CDR3. This chain joins TRBV7-9 and TRBJ2-7; unclear D gene. CDR1 and CDR2 from the germline V gene are SEHNR and FQNEAQ (reference sequence). The ends were cut back, 5 bases at V and 1 base at J, with 9 bases in the middle. CDR3 length: 13 residues. CDR3 nucleotides: TGTGCCAGCAGCGCCGACGGATCCTACGAGCAGTACTTC. The encoded protein is CASSADGSYEQYF.

A single count supports this clone. This chain uses TRBV6-5 with TRBJ2-5; possibly TRBD2 for D (5 bases). Germline assignment: CDR1 MNHEY and CDR2 SVGAGI. This CDR3 is 15 amino acids long. V lost 3 bases and J lost 1, with 12 bases in between. The CDR3 nucleotides are TGTGCCAGCAGTTATTCCGACGGGGTCCAAGAGACCCAGTACTTC. It codes for CASSYSDGVQETQYF.

The chain combines TRBV30 with TRBJ2-2; tentatively, D is TRBD1 or TRBD2 (6 bases each). Looked up from germline, CDR1 is GTSNPN and CDR2 is SVGIG (reference sequence). The CDR3 sequence is 15 residues long. Trimming left V 2 bases short and J 6 bases short, with 16 bases between. This chain's CDR3 is CAWSTTPGEAGELFF. CDR3 nucleotides: TGTGCCTGGAGTACGACACCAGGGGAGGCCGGGGAGCTGTTTTTT.

V gene TRBV9 combines with J gene TRBJ2-3, with 13 bases aligning to TRBD2. The CDR3 has 14 amino acids. The germline V gene encodes CDR1 SGDLS and CDR2 YYNGEE. V shed 3 bases, J shed 7 bases, and the junction held 2 bases outside the gene matches. CDR3 residues: CASSEGLAGYTQYF. The DNA of the CDR3 is TGTGCCAGCAGCGAGGGACTAGCGGGATATACGCAGTATTTT.

V and J are TRBV13 and TRBJ2-1; the match to TRBD1 covers 11 bases. J was trimmed by 12 bases and V by 5 bases; bases with no gene match: 12. Germline-derived CDR1 and CDR2 are PRHDT and FYEKMQ (reference sequence). The CDR3 is 15 residues long. The CDR3 sequence is CASSPGQGAYFGQFF. The CDR3, as DNA: TGTGCCAGCAGCCCCGGACAGGGGGCCTACTTTGGGCAGTTCTTC. Supplemented by reference TRBV13 and TRBJ2-1, the full variable domain reads AAGVIQSPRHLIKEKRETATLKCYPIPRHDTVYWYQQGPGQDPQFLISFYEKMQSDKGSIPDRFSAQQFSDYHSELNMSSLELGDSALYFCASSPGQGAYFGQFFGPGTRLTVL.

This chain uses TRBV9 with TRBJ2-5, with D perhaps TRBD1 (6 bases). Trimming took off 0 bases at V and 1 base at J, with 10 bases between the two ends. CDR3 length: 15 amino acids. Germline V lookup: CDR1 SGDLS, CDR2 YYNGEE. CDR3 in amino acids: CASSVAGRGQETQYF. The CDR3, as DNA: TGTGCCAGCAGCGTAGCTGGCAGGGGCCAAGAGACCCAGTACTTC.

This chain connects TRBV15 to TRBJ1-1; D uncertain. Germline V gives CDR1 LNHNV, CDR2 YYDKDF (reference sequence). The CDR3 loop spans 15 amino acids. Trimming removed 0 bases at V and 1 base at J, with 9 bases between. The CDR3 is CATSRDRAENTEAFF. The CDR3 DNA is TGTGCCACCAGCAGAGATAGAGCAGAGAACACTGAAGCTTTCTTT.

The genes are TRBV28 and TRBJ1-3; D perhaps matches TRBD1 (5 bases). The V end was cut by 8 bases, the J end by 4 bases, with 21 bases between. CDR3 length equals 16 residues. Germline V gene lookup returns CDR1 MDHEN and CDR2 SYDVKM. In DNA form, the CDR3 reads TGTGCCAGCGGCCCCGTGGGGGACGGGGTCGGAAACACCATATATTTT. Protein product: CASGPVGDGVGNTIYF. Based on the CDR3 plus reference TRBV28 and TRBJ1-3, the full variable domain is DVKVTQSSRYLVKRTGEKVFLECVQDMDHENMFWYRQDPGLGLRLIYFSYDVKMKEKGDIPEGYSVSREKKERFSLILESASTNQTSMYLCASGPVGDGVGNTIYFGEGSWLTVV.

The CDR3 nucleotides are TGCGCCAGCAGCCAAGCAGGGAGTGAAAGGTCACCCCTCCACTTT. Translating it yields CASSQAGSERSPLHF. The V call is TRBV4-1, the J call TRBJ1-6, with D maybe TRBD1 (5 bases). Germline V gene sequence: CDR1 MGHRA, CDR2 YSYEKL. The CDR3 has 15 residues. The V and J ends lost 1 base and 10 bases respectively, with 14 bases between them.

This clone was recorded once. The J gene is TRBJ2-3, the V gene TRBV4-1; D is possibly TRBD1 or TRBD2 (5 bases each). The V end lost 4 bases, the J end lost 3 bases, and 14 bases lay between the germline ends. This CDR3 spans 15 amino acids. CDR1 and CDR2 from the germline V gene are MGHRA and YSYEKL. CDR3 sequence: CASSPSGTSTDTQYF. The CDR3 region has the DNA TGCGCCAGCAGCCCATCAGGGACCTCAACAGATACGCAGTATTTT.

J is TRBJ1-2 and V is TRBV11-2; no reliable D call. The CDR3 loop spans 15 amino acids. Trimming took off 6 bases at V and 9 bases at J, with 23 bases between the two ends. Per germline, CDR1 SGHAT and CDR2 FQNNGV. The CDR3 loop reads CASSQQPFPLVRYTF. The CDR3 DNA sequence: TGTGCCAGCAGTCAACAACCTTTCCCCTTGGTGCGCTACACCTTC.